Listed below are T cell receptor beta chains from one sample, sequenced in a study of early T cells in non-severe SARS-CoV-2 infection. TCRdb itself ran the 5' RACE reads through MiXCR, one entry per CDR3 protein. Of tens of thousands of distinct CDR3 sequences listed, approximately 12% are singletons. This material consisted of whole blood, taken at baseline. The receptors were gathered from an adult who was a healthcare worker with PCR-confirmed SARS-CoV-2 infection or an uninfected control (not recorded which). Each CDR3 is given with its conserved first and last residue. Each record gives: J gene, D gene, clone size, V gene, CDR3 DNA, CDR3 protein. D genes are given only for firm matches. Clone size is given for some rows only: seen once, a few or many times, or a class if the clone is expanded.

TRBJ1-2	-	many	TRBV28	TGTGCCAGCAGTAACCACTATGGCTACACCTTC	CASSNHYGYTF
TRBJ1-1	TRBD1	-	TRBV3-1	TGTGCCAGCAGCCAAGATTGGATGGGACAGGGACATCAAGCTTTCTTT	CASSQDWMGQGHQAFF
TRBJ2-2	TRBD2	large	TRBV19	TGTGCCAGTAGTATCACTCAGCGGGGCACCGGGGAGCTGTTTTTT	CASSITQRGTGELFF
TRBJ2-1	-	-	TRBV9	TGTGCCAGCAGCCGATCCGAACCCAATGAGCAGTTCTTC	CASSRSEPNEQFF
TRBJ2-3	-	-	TRBV7-8	TGTGCCAGCAGTCACCGACTCAGACCAGATACGCAGTATTTT	CASSHRLRPDTQYF
TRBJ2-5	-	few	TRBV20-1	TGCAGTGCTACCCAAGGACGGCTCCAAGAGACCCAGTACTTC	CSATQGRLQETQYF
TRBJ2-2	TRBD2	many	TRBV5-6	TGTGCCAGCAGCCTCGCTGGCGGGAGGGATAGCACCGGGGAGCTGTTTTTT	CASSLAGGRDSTGELFF
TRBJ2-7	-	many	TRBV12-3/TRBV12-4	TGTGCCAGCAGTTCTATCGTAGCAGGGTACGAGCAGTACTTC	CASSSIVAGYEQYF
TRBJ2-1	-	few	TRBV11-2	TGTGCCAGCAGCTCCCTGGACTTTCGCAATGAGCAGTTCTTC	CASSSLDFRNEQFF
TRBJ2-1	TRBD2	-	TRBV7-9	TGTGCCAGCAGCTTAGAGGTTAGCGGGATAATTATCTACAATGAGCAGTTCTTC	CASSLEVSGIIIYNEQFF
TRBJ2-1	-	many	TRBV7-2	TGTGCCAGCAGCTTCCAGCCGTCGGTCCATGGCTACAATGAGCAGTTCTTC	CASSFQPSVHGYNEQFF
TRBJ2-2	TRBD1	few	TRBV19	TGTGCCAGTAGTATAGTCACAGGGGATATTCTAACCGGGGAGCTGTTTTTT	CASSIVTGDILTGELFF
TRBJ1-4	-	-	TRBV15	TGTGCCACCAGCGGACTGAGACCAACTAATGAAAAACTGTTTTTT	CATSGLRPTNEKLFF
TRBJ2-3	TRBD2	many	TRBV7-2	TGTGCCAGCAGCTTAACTAGCGGAGTGACGGATACGCAGTATTTT	CASSLTSGVTDTQYF
TRBJ2-5	TRBD1	-	TRBV7-2	TGTGCCAGCAGCCCGGACAGGGGGCGTCAAGAGACCCAGTACTTC	CASSPDRGRQETQYF
TRBJ2-1	TRBD2	few	TRBV7-6	TGTGCCAGCAGCCCCCCCGCCGGGACTAGCGGGAGGGCCTCCTACAATGAGCAGTTCTTC	CASSPPAGTSGRASYNEQFF
TRBJ2-6	-	few	TRBV19	TGTGCCAGTAGTGTAACCATACTTGGACTTCAATCTGGGGCCAACGTCCTGACTTTC	CASSVTILGLQSGANVLTF
TRBJ1-2	TRBD1	few	TRBV7-2	TGTGCCAGCAGCTTAGTAGGGGACAGGGTTCAAGGCTACACCTTC	CASSLVGDRVQGYTF
TRBJ1-1	-	-	TRBV25-1	TGTGCCAGCAGGAGGTCGAACACTGAAGCTTTCTTT	CASRRSNTEAFF
TRBJ1-2	-	-	TRBV3-1	TGTGCCAGCAGCCAAGAATCGGGGAGCTATGGCTACACCTTC	CASSQESGSYGYTF
TRBJ2-1	TRBD2	few	TRBV10-3	TGTGCCATCAGTGATTTCAGCGGGAGATCGAATGAGCAGTTCTTC	CAISDFSGRSNEQFF
TRBJ2-5	TRBD2	-	TRBV9	TGTGCCAGCAGCGTAGGGACTAGCCAACGGGAGACCCAGTACTTC	CASSVGTSQRETQYF
TRBJ2-7	-	many	TRBV7-3	TGTGCCAGCAGCGCCCGGTACCCGGACAGTCGCGAGCAGTACTTC	CASSARYPDSREQYF
TRBJ1-2	TRBD1	many	TRBV7-2	TGTGCCAGCAGCCCTAGGACAGGGTTTAACTATGGCTACACCTTC	CASSPRTGFNYGYTF
TRBJ1-1	TRBD1	few	TRBV28	TGTGCCAGCAGTTCGGCACAGGGGGACACTGAAGCTTTCTTT	CASSSAQGDTEAFF
TRBJ1-2	TRBD1	many	TRBV9	TGTGCCAGCAGCGCGGACAGGGATTACTATGGCTACACCTTC	CASSADRDYYGYTF
TRBJ1-1	-	-	TRBV11-2	TGTGCCACCACAGGGTCCTGGAACACTGAAGCTTTCTTT	CATTGSWNTEAFF
TRBJ2-3	-	few	TRBV5-1	TGCGCCAGCAGTTCCTCATCGGGAGCAGCAGATACGCAGTATTTT	CASSSSSGAADTQYF
TRBJ1-1	TRBD1	few	TRBV25-1	TGTGCCAGCACCCGGACAGGGGGGGCCATGAACACTGAAGCTTTCTTT	CASTRTGGAMNTEAFF
TRBJ1-1	TRBD1	few	TRBV28	TGTGCCAGCAGTTTATTCGGCAGGGGGGAGGATTTCTTT	CASSLFGRGEDFF
TRBJ2-2	-	-	TRBV24-1	TGTGCCACCAGTGTCACGGACAGATCGAGGAGAGGGCCCGGGGAGCTGTTTTTT	CATSVTDRSRRGPGELFF
TRBJ2-3	TRBD2	-	TRBV5-1	TGCGCCAGCAGCCCCCAACCTAGCGGGGGATACACAGATACGCAGTATTTT	CASSPQPSGGYTDTQYF
TRBJ2-1	TRBD1	few	TRBV10-1	TGCGCCAGCAGTCCGGGACAGGGTATAACCAATGAGCAGTTCTTC	CASSPGQGITNEQFF
TRBJ2-5	TRBD2	-	TRBV7-2	TGTGCCAGCAGCTTAATGGGGACTAGCCAAGAGACCCAGTACTTC	CASSLMGTSQETQYF
TRBJ2-7	-	-	TRBV18	TGTGCCAGCTCACCACGTCAACAACATTCCTACGAGCAGTACTTC	CASSPRQQHSYEQYF
TRBJ2-1	-	many	TRBV3-1	TGTGCCAGCAGCCTAATGAACGGCGGACACAATGAGCAGTTCTTC	CASSLMNGGHNEQFF
TRBJ1-1	-	few	TRBV6-2/TRBV6-3	TGTGCCAGCAGTTACTCGAGTGGGGGGACTGAAGCTTTCTTT	CASSYSSGGTEAFF
TRBJ2-2	-	-	TRBV18	TGTGCCAGCTCACCTGTTGGGCCGATGAACACCGGGGAGCTGTTTTTT	CASSPVGPMNTGELFF
TRBJ2-1	TRBD2	few	TRBV10-3	TGTGCCATCAATACCGAGACTAGCGGGAGCAATGAGCAGTTCTTC	CAINTETSGSNEQFF
TRBJ2-7	TRBD1	many	TRBV4-2	TGTGCCAGCAGCCAAGTCCCCGGGACAGGGGGTGACGAGCAGTACTTC	CASSQVPGTGGDEQYF